A single sample gave rise to the 23 T cell receptor beta chains below, sequenced in a study of cytomegalovirus exposure and HLA in healthy donors. Amplification used 60 Vbeta primers and 13 Jbeta primers. Measured with immunoSEQ multiplex PCR; TCRdb has only the in-frame clones, and not every one. The data hold 150,000 to 200,000 clones, with about 86% observed a single time. Material for sequencing was PBMCs. Every receptor here comes from a woman younger than 30 in good health and CMV-seropositive.

V gene TRBV19 combines with J gene TRBJ1-2; D gene unclear. Looked up from germline, CDR1 is LNHDA and CDR2 is SQIVND (reference sequence). The CDR3 is 13 residues long. Deletions cut 4 bases from V and 3 bases from J, with 9 bases between. The CDR3 DNA reads as TGTGCCAGTAGTACGTCACAACACTATGGCTACACCTTC. Residues: CASSTSQHYGYTF.

The chain recombines TRBV7-9 with TRBJ2-4, with D perhaps matching TRBD1 (5 bases). In germline, CDR1 is SEHNR, CDR2 FQNEAQ (reference sequence). The CDR3 has 15 residues. With 0 bases removed from V and 4 bases from J, the gap between germline ends came to 10 bases. Written as DNA, the CDR3 is TGTGCCAGCAGCTTAGCGACAGTGGGGAAAAACATTCAGTACTTC. It translates to CASSLATVGKNIQYF.

The count of this clone is one. V and J are TRBV27 and TRBJ2-3; no definite D call. CDR3 length: 14 amino acids. V shed 0 bases and J shed 2 bases, with 6 bases lying between them. CDR1 is MNHEY, CDR2 SMNVEV, per germline (reference sequence). The CDR3 here is CASSLSRLTDTQYF. CDR3 in DNA: TGTGCCAGCAGTTTATCGAGGCTCACAGATACGCAGTATTTT.

This chain joins TRBV6-6 and TRBJ2-7; D perhaps matches TRBD2 (6 bases). The CDR3 is 14 amino acids. V was cut by 2 bases and J by 2 bases, with 10 bases left in between. The germline gives CDR1 MNHNY, CDR2 SVGAGI (reference sequence). The CDR3 reads CASSYRRGPYEQYF. The CDR3 nucleotides read TGTGCCAGCAGTTACCGGCGGGGCCCCTACGAGCAGTACTTC.

The chain joins TRBV11-3 to TRBJ1-2, with 9 positions matching TRBD1. The CDR3 totals 16 residues. J was trimmed by 0 bases and V by 5 bases; bases with no gene match: 7. CDR1 is SGHNT and CDR2 is YENEEA in the germline V gene. The CDR3 nucleotides read TGTGCCAGCAGCACCGGACAGGGGAAAGCTAACTATGGCTACACCTTC. It translates to CASSTGQGKANYGYTF.

The genes are TRBV5-6 and TRBJ2-7; TRBD1 is a possible D gene (5 bases). The CDR3 has 17 residues. Per the germline V gene, CDR1 is SGHDT and CDR2 is YYEEEE. V lost 0 bases and J 2 bases, leaving 18 bases between the germline ends. The CDR3 here is CASSLGGHVAPPYEQYV. Written as DNA, the CDR3 is TGTGCCAGCAGCTTGGGGGGCCACGTTGCGCCTCCCTACGAGCAGTACGTC.

The CDR3 sequence: CASSLGQGVRTEAFF. In nucleotides, the CDR3 is TGCGCCAGCAGCTTGGGGCAGGGGGTACGCACTGAAGCTTTCTTT. The rearrangement uses TRBV5-1 and TRBJ1-1, with TRBD1 matching over 7 bases. This CDR3 spans 15 amino acids. V lost 0 bases and J lost 4; bases outside the gene matches: 6. Germline V lookup: CDR1 SGHRS, CDR2 YFSETQ.

Here the CDR3 DNA reads TGTGCCAGCAGTTTGAAGAACAGGGGGCCTCAGTACTTC. Protein product: CASSLKNRGPQYF. The chain links TRBV28 to TRBJ2-4, with 9 nucleotides matching TRBD1. The CDR3 has 13 residues. CDR1 MDHEN and CDR2 SYDVKM come from the germline V gene. J gave up 12 bases and V 3 bases, and 6 bases lay outside the gene matches.

The V gene is TRBV11-2, the J gene TRBJ1-5; tentative D call: TRBD1 (6 bases). Germline CDR1 is SGHAT and CDR2 is FQNNGV. Trimming removed 6 bases at V and 4 bases at J, with 10 bases between. The CDR3 sequence is 13 residues long. CDR3 sequence reads: CASRQGLNQPQHF. The CDR3 DNA sequence: TGTGCCAGCAGGCAGGGGCTGAATCAGCCCCAGCATTTT. The full variable domain, its missing parts supplied by reference TRBV11-2 and TRBJ1-5, is EAGVAQSPRYKIIEKRQSVAFWCNPISGHATLYWYQQILGQGPKLLIQFQNNGVVDDSQLPKDRFSAERLKGVDSTLKIQPAKLEDSAVYLCASRQGLNQPQHFGDGTRLSIL.

The J gene is TRBJ2-5, the V gene TRBV5-5, with TRBD2 matching 9 bases. Trimming cost V 0 bases and J 3 bases; bases outside gene matches: 3. Germline loops: CDR1 SGHKS, CDR2 YYEKEE (reference sequence). There are 15 residues in the CDR3. CDR3 DNA sequence: TGTGCCAGCAGCTTGGGCGCGGGGGGGGAAGAGACCCAGTACTTC. Residues: CASSLGAGGEETQYF.

The chain combines TRBV30 with TRBJ1-2; tentatively, D is TRBD1 (5 bases). This CDR3 is 15 amino acids long. Trimming took off 0 bases at V and 8 bases at J, with 19 bases between the two ends. Germline V CDR1 and CDR2: GTSNPN, SVGIG (reference sequence). This CDR3 reads CAWSVIQGGSSGYTF. The CDR3 DNA sequence: TGTGCCTGGAGTGTAATCCAGGGTGGTTCCTCCGGCTACACCTTC.

This clone was counted a few times. The gene calls are TRBV30 and TRBJ2-4; D is possibly TRBD1 (6 bases). CDR1 and CDR2 from the germline V gene are GTSNPN and SVGIG (reference sequence). The CDR3 length is 13 residues. Trimming removed 5 bases from V and 2 bases from J, with 10 bases in between. The CDR3 reads CAWSQGSKNIQYF. The CDR3 region has the DNA TGTGCCTGGTCACAGGGTTCCAAAAACATTCAGTACTTC. The full variable domain, with the rest looked up from reference TRBV30 and TRBJ2-4, is SQTIHQWPATLVQPVGSPLSLECTVEGTSNPNLYWYRQAAGRGLQLLFYSVGIGQISSEVPQNLSASRPQDRQFILSSKKLLLSDSGFYLCAWSQGSKNIQYFGAGTRLSVL.

This clone was counted once. This sequence joins TRBV11-2 and TRBJ2-3, with a possible D match to TRBD2 (7 bases). Germline CDR1 SGHAT, CDR2 FQNNGV. V shed 3 bases and J shed 2 bases, with 24 bases lying between them. This CDR3 spans 19 amino acids. CDR3 DNA sequence: TGTGCCAGCAGCTTCCCCGTCGAGTCCCCGGGGGGCGTCACAGATACGCAGTATTTT. As protein: CASSFPVESPGGVTDTQYF.

In this sample, this clone turned up once. DNA for the CDR3: TGTGCCAGCAACCGACAGGGAACCAAAAACATTCAGTACTTC. Translating it yields CASNRQGTKNIQYF. The genes are TRBV5-6 and TRBJ2-4, with 7 bases lining up with TRBD1. CDR3 length: 14 residues. The V gene end was trimmed by 6 bases and the J gene end by 2 bases; junction bases not matched to a gene: 5. Germline assignment: CDR1 SGHDT and CDR2 YYEEEE.

The chain has TRBV28 and TRBJ1-1; D unclear. Trimming removed 5 bases at V and 0 bases at J, with 16 bases between. The CDR3 is made up of 16 amino acids. Per the germline V gene, CDR1 is MDHEN and CDR2 is SYDVKM. Written as DNA, the CDR3 is TGTGCCAGCAGTCCATCTACCCACGCGCTGAACACTGAAGCTTTCTTT. This encodes CASSPSTHALNTEAFF.

The chain joins TRBV5-6 to TRBJ2-1; D possibly corresponds to TRBD2 (6 bases). The germline gives CDR1 SGHDT, CDR2 YYEEEE. Trimming took 4 bases from V and 5 from J, leaving 7 bases between them. CDR3 length equals 12 residues. In DNA form, the CDR3 reads TGTGCCAGCAGCCCGGGGGACAATGAGCAGTTCTTC. It yields the protein CASSPGDNEQFF.

This chain links TRBV7-2 with TRBJ2-1; TRBD1 aligns across 10 bases. V lost 5 bases, J lost 3 bases, and 4 bases stayed unmatched. This CDR3 has 15 amino acids. Germline lookup yields CDR1 SGHTA and CDR2 FQGNSA. The CDR3 DNA reads TGTGCCAGCAGCCGGGGACAGGGGAACTACAATGAGCAGTTCTTC. The encoded protein is CASSRGQGNYNEQFF.

This clone has a handful of counts. This chain uses TRBV11-3 with TRBJ2-2, with D possibly TRBD2 on 6 matching bases. CDR1 and CDR2 (germline): SGHNT, YENEEA. Trimming shortened V by 5 bases and J by 3 bases, and 10 bases separated the two germline ends. This CDR3 is built from 14 residues. Here the CDR3 DNA reads TGTGCCAGCAGCCGTCGGGACTACACCGGGGAGCTGTTTTTT. Translation gives CASSRRDYTGELFF. Using reference TRBV11-3 and TRBJ2-2 for the parts outside the CDR3, the full variable domain is EAGVVQSPRYKIIEKKQPVAFWCNPISGHNTLYWYLQNLGQGPELLIRYENEEAVDDSQLPKDRFSAERLKGVDSTLKIQPAELGDSAVYLCASSRRDYTGELFFGEGSRLTVL.

The rearrangement uses TRBV9 and TRBJ1-1; TRBD1 agrees at 8 bases. Germline V gene sequence: CDR1 SGDLS, CDR2 YYNGEE. The CDR3 is made up of 14 amino acids. The V and J ends lost 4 bases and 1 base, in that order; junction bases with no gene match: 3. The CDR3 reads CASSPGGRNTEAFF. CDR3 bases: TGTGCCAGCAGCCCAGGGGGCCGGAACACTGAAGCTTTCTTT.

The chain recombines TRBV6-6 with TRBJ2-5; 9 bases align to TRBD1. The germline gives CDR1 MNHNY, CDR2 SVGAGI (reference sequence). This CDR3 comprises 16 residues. The V and J ends lost 2 bases and 5 bases, in that order; junction bases with no gene match: 9. CDR3 protein: CASSYRTGELHETQYF. CDR3 DNA sequence: TGTGCCAGCAGTTACCGGACAGGGGAATTGCATGAGACCCAGTACTTC.

This clone was seen more than once but under ten times. This chain joins TRBV12-2 and TRBJ1-1; the table gives TRBD1 as D, unverified against the DNA. TRBV12-2 is recorded as a pseudogene. This CDR3 region has 17 residues. The CDR3 protein is CASRLFTGGNMNTEAFF. CDR3 DNA: TGTGCAAGTCGCTTATTCACAGGGGGCAACATGAACACTGAAGCTTTCTTT.

The chain recombines TRBV11-2 with TRBJ1-5; D is ambiguous. V shed 3 bases and J shed 9 bases, with 15 bases lying between them. Per germline, CDR1 SGHAT and CDR2 FQNNGV. There are 14 residues in the CDR3. In nucleotides, the CDR3 is TGTGCCAGCAGCTTGGCCCACGTGGTACGGCCCCAGCATTTT. Translating gives CASSLAHVVRPQHF.

The genes are TRBV6-1 and TRBJ1-5; D is undetermined. V lost 7 bases and J lost 4, with 11 bases in between. Germline V CDR1 and CDR2: MNHNS, SASEGT. The CDR3 is 13 residues long. In DNA, the CDR3 is TGTGCCAGCAAGGCGGCCGGGAATCAGCCCCAGCATTTT. This encodes CASKAAGNQPQHF.